This T cell receptor (beta chain) was sequenced in a study of T cell responses to AZD1222 COVID-19 vaccine. In germline, CDR1 is MDHEN, CDR2 SYDVKM. CDR3 length equals 13 residues. V lost 2 bases to trimming and J lost 8 bases, with 12 bases between them. Points from the study as a whole: Spike-specific TCR depth and breadth grew after two AZD1222 doses. Only a handful of AZD1222 recipients, more than five in all, had baseline seropositivity.

Clones were read by immunoSEQ multiplex PCR, and TCRdb kept only the in-frame ones, dropping some. The repertoire includes around 200,000 clones, approximately 92% of them detected once, and 0.8% to 1.3% sits in the top ten. Comment on this clone: Antigen specificity is unknown.

The clonotype was recovered from an adult who received the MenACWY meningococcal vaccine as a control. The source was peripheral blood, collected 28 days after the second dose of the MenACWY control vaccine. The V call is TRBV28, the J call TRBJ1-2; no clear D gene. CDR3 region: CASSLGQVGGYTF. CDR3 bases: TGTGCCAGCAGTTTAGGTCAGGTCGGGGGCTACACCTTC.